This T cell receptor (beta chain) appears in the sequencing data of a study of T cell responses to AZD1222 COVID-19 vaccine. Repertoires were generated with immunoSEQ multiplex PCR, while TCRdb's copy carries only in-frame clones and drops some. The table shows about 110,000 clones, with around 90% occurring only once. This CDR3 spans 15 amino acids. The germline CDR1 and CDR2 sequences are SGHRS and YFSETQ. Trimming pared 2 bases from V and 8 bases from J, leaving 16 bases between. The chain recombines TRBV5-1 with TRBJ1-4; D not resolved. Sequences were derived from peripheral blood, sampled on day 0 of MenACWY control vaccination. The TCR sequence derives from an adult in good health. The CDR3 reads CASSLSARPGEKLFF. The DNA for the CDR3 is TGCGCCAGCAGCTTAAGTGCACGCCCCGGGGAAAAACTGTTTTTT.